This T cell receptor beta chain was profiled in a study of T cell clonotyping in hematopoietic cell transplantation. Clones were read by immunoSEQ multiplex PCR, and TCRdb kept only the in-frame ones, dropping some. The repertoire holds some 40,000 clones, with 94% as singletons. The germline gives CDR1 LNHNV, CDR2 YYDKDF (reference sequence). The CDR3 spans 16 residues. After removal of 7 bases from V and 0 bases from J, the junction contained 9 bases not matched to a gene. The sample consisted of peripheral blood mononuclear cells. The receptor's source is a woman aged 50 to 60 in good health. Some clones in this sample may be carry-over from other donors' samples. V gene TRBV15 combines with J gene TRBJ1-3; 7 nucleotides match TRBD1. CDR3 sequence (DNA): TGTGCCACCACCCGACAGGGCAAAAGCTCTGGAAACACCATATATTTT. Translating it yields CATTRQGKSSGNTIYF. The full variable domain, rest sourced from reference TRBV15 and TRBJ1-3, is DAMVIQNPRYQVTQFGKPVTLSCSQTLNHNVMYWYQQKSSQAPKLLFHYYDKDFNNEADTPDNFQSRRPNTSFCFLDIRSPGLGDTAMYLCATTRQGKSSGNTIYFGEGSWLTVV.